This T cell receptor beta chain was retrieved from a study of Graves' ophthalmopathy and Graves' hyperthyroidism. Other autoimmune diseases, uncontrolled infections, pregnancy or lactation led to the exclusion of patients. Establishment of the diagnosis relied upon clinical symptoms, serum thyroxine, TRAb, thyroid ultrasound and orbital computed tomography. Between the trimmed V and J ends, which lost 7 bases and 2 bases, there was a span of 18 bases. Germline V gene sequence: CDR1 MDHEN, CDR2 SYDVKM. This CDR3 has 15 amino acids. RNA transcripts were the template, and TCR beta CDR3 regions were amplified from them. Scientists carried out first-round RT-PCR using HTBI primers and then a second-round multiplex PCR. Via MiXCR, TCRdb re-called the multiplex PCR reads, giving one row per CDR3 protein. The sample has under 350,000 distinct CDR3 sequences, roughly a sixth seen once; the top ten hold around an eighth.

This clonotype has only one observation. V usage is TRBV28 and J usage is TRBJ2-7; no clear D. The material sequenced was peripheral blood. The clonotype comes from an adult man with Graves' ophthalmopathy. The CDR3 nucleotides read TGTGCCAGCATCGAGGCGGCCAACCCCGCCTACGAGCAGTACTTC. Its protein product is CASIEAANPAYEQYF. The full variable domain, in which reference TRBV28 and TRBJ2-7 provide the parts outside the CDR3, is DVKVTQSSRYLVKRTGEKVFLECVQDMDHENMFWYRQDPGLGLRLIYFSYDVKMKEKGDIPEGYSVSREKKERFSLILESASTNQTSMYLCASIEAANPAYEQYFGPGTRLTVT.